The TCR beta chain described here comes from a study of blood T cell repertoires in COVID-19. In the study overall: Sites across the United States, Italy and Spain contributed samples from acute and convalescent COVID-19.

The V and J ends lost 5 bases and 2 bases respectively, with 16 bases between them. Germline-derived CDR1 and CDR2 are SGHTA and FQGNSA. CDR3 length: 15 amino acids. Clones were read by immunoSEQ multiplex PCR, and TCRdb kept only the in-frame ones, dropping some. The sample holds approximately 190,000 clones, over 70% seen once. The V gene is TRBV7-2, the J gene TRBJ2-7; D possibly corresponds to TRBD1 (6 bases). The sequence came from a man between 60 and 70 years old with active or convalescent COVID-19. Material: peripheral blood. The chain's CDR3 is CASSTGHTTPYEQYF. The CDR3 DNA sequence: TGTGCCAGCAGCACGGGACACACTACCCCCTACGAGCAGTACTTC.